The 30 T cell receptor beta chains below all came from one sample that was sequenced in a study of CD8+ T cells in alopecia areata. As the sequencing template, cDNA was produced by extracting RNA and reverse transcribing it. Sequencing used immunoSEQ multiplex PCR; TCRdb keeps in-frame clones, though not all of them. This repertoire shows about 200,000 clones, approximately 53% found once; its top ten account for nearly 5%. Sequences were obtained from CD8+ T cells sorted from blood. The receptors were sampled from a human donor in good health.

The chain recombines TRBV5-6 with TRBJ2-7; weak D call: TRBD2 (6 bases). The germline CDR1 and CDR2 sequences are SGHDT and YYEEEE. V shed 4 bases and J shed 4 bases, with 12 bases lying between them. The CDR3 loop spans 13 amino acids. The chain's CDR3 is CASSIRRGYEQYF. CDR3 DNA sequence: TGTGCCAGCAGCATCAGGAGGGGATACGAGCAGTACTTC.

The chain is built from TRBV13 and TRBJ1-2; maybe TRBD1 (5 bases). V lost 4 bases to trimming and J lost 5 bases, with 17 bases between them. The CDR3 loop spans 15 amino acids. The germline V gene encodes CDR1 PRHDT and CDR2 FYEKMQ (reference sequence). CDR3 sequence: CASSWDRDLGYGYTF. CDR3 nucleotides: TGTGCCAGCAGCTGGGACCGGGACCTAGGATATGGCTACACCTTC.

The genes are TRBV29-1 and TRBJ2-1; 8 bases line up with TRBD2. CDR3 length equals 15 residues. J lost 12 bases, V lost 0 bases, and 13 bases had no gene match. Germline V gives CDR1 SQVTM, CDR2 ANQGSEA. CDR3 DNA: TGCAGCGTTGAAGACCCCGGGGTAGCGGGGACCCGGCAGTTCTTC. Its translation: CSVEDPGVAGTRQFF.

V and J are TRBV15 and TRBJ1-1; weak D call: TRBD1 (6 bases). Per the germline V gene, CDR1 is LNHNV and CDR2 is YYDKDF (reference sequence). V was trimmed by 3 bases and J by 1 base, leaving 6 bases between them. The CDR3 is 13 amino acids. This CDR3 reads CATSRDRNTEAFF. Written as DNA, the CDR3 is TGTGCCACCAGCAGGGACAGGAACACTGAAGCTTTCTTT. Full variable domain (rest looked up from reference TRBV15 and TRBJ1-1): DAMVIQNPRYQVTQFGKPVTLSCSQTLNHNVMYWYQQKSSQAPKLLFHYYDKDFNNEADTPDNFQSRRPNTSFCFLDIRSPGLGDTAMYLCATSRDRNTEAFFGQGTRLTVV.

V gene TRBV9 combines with J gene TRBJ1-2; a possible D gene is TRBD1 (5 bases). V gave up 3 bases and J gave up 8 bases, with 14 bases separating them. This CDR3 is 13 amino acids long. From germline, CDR1 is SGDLS and CDR2 YYNGEE. The chain's CDR3 is CASSAYPGSGYTF. The CDR3 nucleotides read TGTGCCAGCAGCGCTTACCCAGGGTCCGGCTACACCTTC. The full variable domain, rest sourced from reference TRBV9 and TRBJ1-2, is DSGVTQTPKHLITATGQRVTLRCSPRSGDLSVYWYQQSLDQGLQFLIQYYNGEERAKGNILERFSAQQFPDLHSELNLSSLELGDSALYFCASSAYPGSGYTFGSGTRLTVV.

This clone was seen a handful of times. The chain has TRBV5-1 and TRBJ2-7, with D possibly being TRBD2 (6 bases). This CDR3 is built from 14 residues. Germline CDR1 is SGHRS and CDR2 is YFSETQ. With 4 bases removed from V and 2 bases from J, the gap between germline ends came to 13 bases. In DNA, the CDR3 is TGCGCCAGCAGCGCGGGGCAGGGTCCCTACGAGCAGTACTTC. Its protein is CASSAGQGPYEQYF.

This chain connects TRBV15 to TRBJ1-1; 8 nucleotides line up with TRBD1. The CDR3 sequence is 14 residues long. Germline CDR1 reads LNHNV; CDR2 reads YYDKDF (reference sequence). Losses at the gene ends were 4 bases for V and 0 bases for J; bases not matched to a gene: 1. The CDR3 DNA follows: TGTGCCACCAGCAAGGACAGGGTGAACACTGAAGCTTTCTTT. Its translation is CATSKDRVNTEAFF.

Turning to this clone: Other DNA sequences in the same sample also yield this CDR3. The J gene is TRBJ1-2, the V gene TRBV29-1; D not certain. The CDR3 sequence is 12 residues long. Germline V gene data show CDR1 as SQVTM and CDR2 as ANQGSEA. V was pared by 6 bases and J by 5 bases, with 13 bases between. The CDR3 nucleotides read TGCAGCGTGCCGGGAACGGTGTATGGCTACACCTTC. Its translation is CSVPGTVYGYTF.

This chain connects TRBV13 to TRBJ2-3; the D is unclear. Deletions cut 5 bases from V and 2 bases from J, with 8 bases between. There are 13 residues in the CDR3. Germline loops: CDR1 PRHDT, CDR2 FYEKMQ (reference sequence). CDR3 DNA sequence: TGTGCCAGCAGCCCCCACCCCACAGATACGCAGTATTTT. This translates into CASSPHPTDTQYF.

This clone came up a few times. The rearrangement joins TRBV21-1 to TRBJ2-7; the table assigns TRBD2, which was not confirmed against the DNA. TRBV21-1 is a pseudogene locus. This CDR3 is built from 17 residues. CDR3 residues: CAEGGGQDILDAYEQYF. CDR3 sequence (DNA): TGTGCCGAAGGCGGGGGGCAGGACATCCTAGATGCCTACGAGCAGTACTTC.

The chain is built from TRBV19 and TRBJ1-6; no clear D gene. Per germline, CDR1 LNHDA and CDR2 SQIVND (reference sequence). With 3 bases removed from V and 9 bases from J, the gap between germline ends came to 3 bases. There are 11 residues in the CDR3. The CDR3 nucleotides read TGTGCCAGTAGTATCTTTTCACCCCTCCACTTT. Translated, it gives CASSIFSPLHF.

The chain carries TRBV5-6 and TRBJ2-1; D is unresolved. The CDR3 extends over 13 amino acids. The V end was cut by 0 bases, the J end by 7 bases, with 8 bases between. Germline V CDR1 and CDR2: SGHDT, YYEEEE. As DNA, the CDR3 is TGTGCCAGCAGCTTGGCCCGGGCTAATGAGCAGTTCTTC. Translated, it gives CASSLARANEQFF.

The chain combines TRBV13 with TRBJ1-2, with D hard to call. V was trimmed by 4 bases and J by 4 bases, leaving 13 bases between them. This CDR3 region has 14 residues. CDR1 and CDR2 (germline): PRHDT, FYEKMQ (reference sequence). The DNA of the CDR3 is TGTGCCAGCAGCTCCGGACGGAATCTCTATGGCTACACCTTC. It yields the protein CASSSGRNLYGYTF. Looking up the rest from reference TRBV13 and TRBJ1-2 gives the full variable domain: AAGVIQSPRHLIKEKRETATLKCYPIPRHDTVYWYQQGPGQDPQFLISFYEKMQSDKGSIPDRFSAQQFSDYHSELNMSSLELGDSALYFCASSSGRNLYGYTFGSGTRLTVV.

This chain links TRBV4-1 with TRBJ1-1, with 7 bases lining up with TRBD1. V was pared by 0 bases and J by 5 bases, with 6 bases of the junction left unmatched. CDR1 is MGHRA and CDR2 is YSYEKL in the germline V gene. This CDR3 contains 15 residues. The CDR3, as DNA: TGCGCCAGCAGCCAAGACCCAGGGGGACGAACTGAAGCTTTCTTT. This gives the protein CASSQDPGGRTEAFF.

The sample holds a few counts of this clone. V gene TRBV14 combines with J gene TRBJ1-1; 7 bases match TRBD1. CDR3 size: 15 residues. The germline V gene encodes CDR1 SGHDN and CDR2 FVKESK. Trimming removed 0 bases from V and 8 bases from J; junction bases left unmatched: 9. The CDR3: CASSQDVTGYAEAFF. In nucleotides, the CDR3 is TGTGCCAGCAGCCAAGATGTGACAGGGTATGCAGAAGCTTTCTTT.

The V and J genes are TRBV7-9 and TRBJ1-2; D call uncertain. V lost 5 bases and J lost 4, with 11 bases in between. The CDR3 is 13 residues long. Germline CDR1 and CDR2: SEHNR and FQNEAQ (reference sequence). Written as DNA, the CDR3 is TGTGCCAGCAGCCCCGGGTCCCCCTATGGCTACACCTTC. Amino acid sequence: CASSPGSPYGYTF.

The chain recombines TRBV9 with TRBJ2-5; D may be TRBD1 (5 bases). Germline-derived CDR1 and CDR2 are SGDLS and YYNGEE. The CDR3 spans 14 residues. V was cut by 3 bases and J by 4 bases, with 13 bases left in between. CDR3 protein: CASSEGQGLETQYF. CDR3 in DNA: TGTGCCAGCAGCGAGGGCCAGGGATTAGAGACCCAGTACTTC.

This rearrangement joins TRBV4-1 to TRBJ1-2; no clear D. The CDR3 is made up of 17 amino acids. V was shortened by 0 bases and J by 4 bases, with 18 bases between the two germline ends. Germline V gives CDR1 MGHRA, CDR2 YSYEKL. CDR3 coding DNA: TGCGCCAGCAGCCAAGATGGTCTCACTACGGAGGGCTATGGCTACACCTTC. The encoded protein is CASSQDGLTTEGYGYTF.

This sequence joins TRBV2 and TRBJ2-2; D call uncertain. The CDR3 loop spans 15 amino acids. V lost 6 bases and J lost 6, with 17 bases in between. Germline lookup yields CDR1 SNHLY and CDR2 FYNNEI. In DNA form, the CDR3 reads TGTGCCAGCAGCCTAGGACCGAGCGCGGCCGGGGAGCTGTTTTTT. Its translation: CASSLGPSAAGELFF.

The chain recombines TRBV6-5 with TRBJ2-3; D possibly matches TRBD1 or TRBD2 (6 bases each). CDR1 is MNHEY and CDR2 is SVGAGI in the germline V gene. This CDR3 region has 15 residues. The V end was cut by 8 bases, the J end by 3 bases, with 18 bases between. The DNA for the CDR3 is TGTGCCAGCGGGACACGACTAGGGGCGACAGATACGCAGTATTTT. Its translation: CASGTRLGATDTQYF.

J is TRBJ1-2 and V is TRBV4-1; 9 nucleotides match TRBD1. Germline values: CDR1 MGHRA, CDR2 YSYEKL. The CDR3 extends over 14 amino acids. V gave up 4 bases and J gave up 4 bases; unmatched junction bases: 4. CDR3 sequence reads: CASSPRDRAYGYTF. Written as DNA, the CDR3 is TGCGCCAGCAGCCCCCGGGACAGGGCCTATGGCTACACCTTC.

The chain employs TRBV7-9 and TRBJ2-7; TRBD1 aligns across 7 bases. This CDR3 region has 15 residues. The germline gives CDR1 SEHNR, CDR2 FQNEAQ (reference sequence). V trimming: 4 bases; J trimming: 4 bases; junction bases outside the gene matches: 10. The CDR3 nucleotides are TGTGCCAGCAGCTCTTACAGGGGCCATCGATACGAGCAGTACTTC. Its protein product is CASSSYRGHRYEQYF.

This chain links TRBV6-5 with TRBJ2-7; a possible D gene is TRBD1 (6 bases). Germline V lookup: CDR1 MNHEY, CDR2 SVGAGI. The CDR3 extends over 12 amino acids. V was trimmed by 5 bases and J by 4 bases, leaving 9 bases between them. This CDR3 is CASSPGEYEQYF. The CDR3 DNA reads as TGTGCCAGCAGTCCAGGGGAATACGAGCAGTACTTC.

This clone was found once. Germline and junction disagree at one end, which may indicate a read error. The genes are TRBV13 and TRBJ2-7; D perhaps matches TRBD2 (5 bases). The CDR3 loop spans 15 amino acids. The V gene's germline CDR1 is PRHDT and CDR2 FYEKMQ (reference sequence). CDR3 loop: CASSPGYSAIYEQYF. CDR3 coding DNA: TGTGCCAGCAGCCCCGGGTATAGCGCGATCTACGAGCAATACTTC.

A few counts support this clone. The chain uses TRBV2 and TRBJ2-1; D is unclear. CDR1 SNHLY and CDR2 FYNNEI come from the germline V gene. The V end lost 8 bases, the J end lost 0 bases, and 14 bases lay between the germline ends. The CDR3 has 15 amino acids. Here the CDR3 reads CASAPGPGSYNEQFF. As DNA, the CDR3 is TGTGCCAGCGCCCCCGGCCCGGGCTCCTACAATGAGCAGTTCTTC.

The rearrangement joins TRBV27 to TRBJ1-2; 7 bases align to TRBD1. Germline V CDR1 and CDR2: MNHEY, SMNVEV (reference sequence). The V segment lost 7 bases and the J segment 6 bases; nucleotides outside the gene matches: 17. The CDR3 runs 16 residues. The CDR3, as DNA: TGTGCCAGCACCCCCCGGAGGGGGCGCATAAATGATGGCTACACCTTC. This encodes CASTPRRGRINDGYTF.

The chain couples TRBV13 to TRBJ2-7; D perhaps matches TRBD1 (6 bases). The CDR3 runs 15 residues. Trimming removed 4 bases at V and 5 bases at J, with 18 bases between. The germline gives CDR1 PRHDT, CDR2 FYEKMQ (reference sequence). The CDR3 nucleotides are TGTGCCAGCAGCTCTAGGCGAACAGGGTCACACGAGCAGTACTTC. Translated: CASSSRRTGSHEQYF.

This clone turned up a few times. V usage is TRBV28 and J usage is TRBJ1-1; D ambiguous. V was shortened by 5 bases and J by 0 bases, with 7 bases between the two germline ends. The germline V gene has CDR1 MDHEN and CDR2 SYDVKM. This CDR3 has 13 amino acids. CDR3 sequence: CASSLTLNTEAFF. Written as DNA, the CDR3 is TGTGCCAGCAGTCTCACTCTGAACACTGAAGCTTTCTTT.

This clone was found a few times. The rearrangement uses TRBV20-1 and TRBJ2-5; D remains ambiguous. CDR1 DFQATT and CDR2 SNEGSKA come from the germline V gene (reference sequence). V lost 5 bases and J lost 5, with 3 bases in between. This CDR3 has 9 residues. The CDR3 reads CSASETQYF. The CDR3 coding sequence is TGCAGTGCTTCGGAGACCCAGTACTTC.

The chain carries TRBV11-2 and TRBJ2-3; 10 positions agree with TRBD2. V gave up 2 bases and J gave up 0 bases; unmatched junction bases: 5. Looked up from germline, CDR1 is SGHAT and CDR2 is FQNNGV. This CDR3 has 17 amino acids. CDR3 amino acids: CASSLSGLADSTDTQYF. The CDR3 DNA reads as TGTGCCAGCAGCTTATCTGGACTAGCGGATAGCACAGATACGCAGTATTTT. The full variable domain, rest sourced from reference TRBV11-2 and TRBJ2-3, is EAGVAQSPRYKIIEKRQSVAFWCNPISGHATLYWYQQILGQGPKLLIQFQNNGVVDDSQLPKDRFSAERLKGVDSTLKIQPAKLEDSAVYLCASSLSGLADSTDTQYFGPGTRLTVL.